This T cell receptor (beta chain) is drawn from a study of cytomegalovirus exposure and HLA in healthy donors. Trimming cost V 6 bases and J 10 bases, with 19 bases left between them. The V gene's germline CDR1 is MNHEY and CDR2 SMNVEV (reference sequence). CDR3 length: 14 amino acids. Use of 60 Vbeta and 13 Jbeta primers characterized the PCR. Assay: immunoSEQ multiplex PCR; the TCRdb copy retains only in-frame clones and omits some. Of approximately 140,000 clones listed, roughly four fifths are singletons. This chain connects TRBV27 to TRBJ2-4; maybe TRBD2 (6 bases). What was sequenced was PBMCs. This sequence originates from a woman aged 40-49 years in good health and CMV-seropositive. The CDR3 region has the DNA TGTGCCAGCAGACCAGTCCGCGGCGGGGAAATTCAGTACTTC. As protein: CASRPVRGGEIQYF.